Listed here are 13 T cell receptor beta chains from one sample, sequenced in a study of T cells after yellow fever vaccination. MiXCR, applied by TCRdb to the 5' RACE reads, yields one record per CDR3 protein. Of 300,000 or so distinct CDR3 sequences in the sample, approximately 8% were seen once. The sample consisted of CD4+ T cells sorted from PBMCs, taken 5 days after the yellow fever booster vaccination. Every receptor here comes from a man between 18 and 35 years old who received the YFV17D yellow fever vaccine.

This clonotype was found many times. The chain uses TRBV5-1 and TRBJ1-2; D call uncertain. This CDR3 comprises 13 residues. Per germline, CDR1 SGHRS and CDR2 YFSETQ. Deletions cut 0 bases from V and 6 bases from J, with 9 bases between. The CDR3 nucleotides are TGCGCCAGCAGCTTGGCCGGGTTGGATGGCTACACCTTC. The encoded protein is CASSLAGLDGYTF.

This clonotype was seen many times. The chain combines TRBV18 with TRBJ1-4, with unresolved D. The CDR3 is 16 residues long. The germline V and J ends were trimmed by 4 bases and 5 bases, with 17 bases remaining between them. The germline gives CDR1 KGHSH, CDR2 LQKENI. In DNA, the CDR3 is TGTGCCAGCTCACTTGACGTTGCGGGCAGGAATGAAAAACTGTTTTTT. Translated, it gives CASSLDVAGRNEKLFF.

This clonotype was detected ten times or more. This chain links TRBV6-6 with TRBJ2-1; 7 positions agree with TRBD1. The CDR3 runs to 20 residues. The V gene end was trimmed by 6 bases and the J gene end by 7 bases; junction bases not matched to a gene: 27. Germline values: CDR1 MNHNY, CDR2 SVGAGI (reference sequence). Written as DNA, the CDR3 is TGTGCCAGCAGCCCCTTTATATATAGGATTTCGGGCAGGGGGTCTAATGAGCAGTTCTTC. Translated: CASSPFIYRISGRGSNEQFF.

In this sample, this clonotype turned up a few times. This chain connects TRBV7-3 to TRBJ2-1; 10 bases are a match to TRBD2. Germline CDR1 is SGHTA and CDR2 is FQGTGA. The CDR3 totals 19 residues. J was trimmed by 0 bases and V by 1 base; bases with no gene match: 9. CDR3 protein: CASSLRSLAGGLSYNEQFF. CDR3 in DNA: TGTGCCAGCAGCTTAAGATCGTTAGCGGGGGGACTCTCCTACAATGAGCAGTTCTTC.

This clonotype occurred many times. The chain has TRBV7-9 and TRBJ2-1, with D maybe TRBD1 (7 bases). This CDR3 has 13 amino acids. V was clipped by 1 base and J by 15 bases, with 16 bases between them. Per germline, CDR1 SEHNR and CDR2 FQNEAQ (reference sequence). The DNA for the CDR3 is TGTGCCAGCAGCTTAGAGGCAGGGGGACTCGGGTTCTTC. Amino acid sequence: CASSLEAGGLGFF.

This clonotype was picked up a small number of times. The V and J genes are TRBV7-3 and TRBJ2-3; D might be TRBD2 (6 bases). Trimming removed 2 bases from V and 1 base from J, with 10 bases in between. Germline V CDR1 and CDR2: SGHTA, FQGTGA. The CDR3 spans 15 residues. The CDR3, as DNA: TGTGCCAGCAGCTTACGACCGGGGGGCACAGATACGCAGTATTTT. Amino acid sequence: CASSLRPGGTDTQYF.

The sample holds a few counts of this clonotype. V and J are TRBV2 and TRBJ2-2; the D is unclear. CDR3 length equals 13 residues. The germline V gene has CDR1 SNHLY and CDR2 FYNNEI. Trimming removed 2 bases from V and 7 bases from J, with 8 bases in between. The CDR3 sequence: CASSELTVGELFF. The CDR3, as DNA: TGTGCCAGCAGTGAATTAACAGTCGGGGAGCTGTTTTTT.

The CDR3, as DNA: TGCGCCAGCAGCTTCGCGGGAGCGGGGACATACAATGAGCAGTTCTTC. Protein: CASSFAGAGTYNEQFF. The chain combines TRBV5-1 with TRBJ2-1; a weak D match, TRBD2 (7 bases). The CDR3 is 16 amino acids. Per germline, CDR1 SGHRS and CDR2 YFSETQ. Trimming removed 2 bases from V and 4 bases from J, with 16 bases in between.

This clonotype was seen more than once but under ten times. The gene calls are TRBV6-1 and TRBJ2-7; perhaps TRBD2 as D (5 bases). This CDR3 is 12 amino acids long. Germline values: CDR1 MNHNS, CDR2 SASEGT. Trimming left V 6 bases short and J 4 bases short, with 10 bases between. CDR3 DNA sequence: TGTGCCAGCAGGTCAGGACTTTACGAGCAGTACTTC. This gives the protein CASRSGLYEQYF.

This clonotype was seen a handful of times. The V call is TRBV6-5, the J call TRBJ2-2; a weak D match, TRBD1 (6 bases). Trimming took off 0 bases at V and 4 bases at J, with 12 bases between the two ends. Germline values: CDR1 MNHEY, CDR2 SVGAGI. This CDR3 comprises 16 residues. In DNA, the CDR3 is TGTGCCAGCAGTTACTCGGGCAGGGGACGCACCGGGGAGCTGTTTTTT. Its translation: CASSYSGRGRTGELFF.

The chain is built from TRBV7-2 and TRBJ1-2, with 7 bases aligning to TRBD1. The CDR3 runs to 14 residues. Germline CDR1 and CDR2: SGHTA and FQGNSA. V lost 5 bases to trimming and J lost 2 bases; unmatched junction nucleotides: 5. CDR3 in amino acids: CASSTRDRNYGYTF. The CDR3 DNA reads TGTGCCAGCAGCACTCGGGACAGAAACTATGGCTACACCTTC.

This chain joins TRBV28 and TRBJ2-4; TRBD2 is a possible D gene (5 bases). Germline CDR1 and CDR2: MDHEN and SYDVKM. The CDR3 length is 16 residues. The V and J ends lost 5 bases and 0 bases respectively, with 14 bases between them. The DNA for the CDR3 is TGTGCCAGCAGTCGGACTTGCGGTGTAGCCAAAAACATTCAGTACTTC. This encodes CASSRTCGVAKNIQYF.

This chain links TRBV7-9 with TRBJ1-2; D is uncertain. The CDR3 has 12 residues. Between the trimmed V and J ends, which lost 4 bases and 2 bases, there was a span of 5 bases. Germline CDR1 reads SEHNR; CDR2 reads FQNEAQ (reference sequence). CDR3 in DNA: TGTGCCAGCAGCTCGACAAACTATGGCTACACCTTC. Translation gives CASSSTNYGYTF.